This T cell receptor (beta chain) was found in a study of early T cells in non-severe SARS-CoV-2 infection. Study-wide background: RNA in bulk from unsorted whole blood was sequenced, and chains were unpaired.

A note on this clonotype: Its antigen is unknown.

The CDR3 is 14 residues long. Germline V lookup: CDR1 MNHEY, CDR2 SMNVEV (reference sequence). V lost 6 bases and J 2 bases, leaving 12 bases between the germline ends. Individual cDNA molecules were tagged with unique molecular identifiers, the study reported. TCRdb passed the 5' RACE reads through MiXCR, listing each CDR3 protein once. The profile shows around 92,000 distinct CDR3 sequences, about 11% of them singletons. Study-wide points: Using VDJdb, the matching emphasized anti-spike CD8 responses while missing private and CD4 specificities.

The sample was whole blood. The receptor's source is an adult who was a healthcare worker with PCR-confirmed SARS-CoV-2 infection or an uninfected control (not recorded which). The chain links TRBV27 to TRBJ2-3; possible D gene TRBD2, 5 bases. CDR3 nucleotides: TGTGCCAGCAGAACCGGGATACCCACAGATACGCAGTATTTT. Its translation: CASRTGIPTDTQYF.